These 24 T cell receptor beta chains came from one sample sequenced in a study of blood T cells in healthy people across ages. A second roughly 7 to 12 cycle PCR used barcoded and J-beta primers. One entry per CDR3 protein results from TCRdb running MiXCR on the 5' RACE reads. The profile shows 750,000 to 950,000 distinct CDR3 sequences, roughly 24% of them singletons. The data were also submitted as part of a second study, on T cells of mothers and their children.

What was sequenced was blood. The receptor set was obtained from a boy between 10 and 17 years old in good health.

The chain couples TRBV3-1 to TRBJ1-6, with 9 bases lining up with TRBD1. The J segment lost 5 bases and the V segment lost 2 bases, leaving 7 bases of the junction unmatched. This CDR3 comprises 17 residues. Germline V gene sequence: CDR1 LGHDT, CDR2 YNNKEL (reference sequence). The CDR3 coding sequence is TGTGCCAGCAGCCAAAGTGGAGGGACAGGGAATAATTCACCCCTCCACTTT. Protein: CASSQSGGTGNNSPLHF.

The genes are TRBV4-2 and TRBJ1-4; D is uncertain. This CDR3 has 15 amino acids. The V gene lost 0 bases and the J gene lost 6 bases, with 11 bases spanning the gap. The germline CDR1 and CDR2 sequences are LGHNA and YNFKEQ. CDR3 bases: TGTGCCAGCAGCCAAGATTGGGGTGGAGATGAAAAACTGTTTTTT. This gives the protein CASSQDWGGDEKLFF.

The genes are TRBV5-1 and TRBJ2-5; D is unclear. The CDR3 extends over 14 amino acids. Between the trimmed V and J ends, which lost 2 bases and 5 bases, there was a span of 13 bases. Germline loops: CDR1 SGHRS, CDR2 YFSETQ. The CDR3 loop is CASSFTAVRETQYF. The CDR3 nucleotides read TGCGCCAGCAGCTTTACCGCTGTCAGGGAGACCCAGTACTTC.

The DNA for the CDR3 is TGCGCCAGCAGCCATGCGACCTCTGGGGCCAACGTCCTGACTTTC. It yields the protein CASSHATSGANVLTF. J is TRBJ2-6 and V is TRBV5-1; D gene uncertain. Between the trimmed V and J ends, which lost 4 bases and 0 bases, there was a span of 8 bases. There are 15 residues in the CDR3. Germline CDR1 reads SGHRS; CDR2 reads YFSETQ.

This clonotype was detected a few times. The chain has TRBV5-1 and TRBJ2-5, with D perhaps matching TRBD2 (5 bases). V shed 0 bases and J shed 7 bases, with 16 bases lying between them. The CDR3 is made up of 15 amino acids. From germline, CDR1 is SGHRS and CDR2 YFSETQ. The CDR3 nucleotides read TGCGCCAGCAGCTTGGGAGCCGGAGAGGGAGTGACCCAGTACTTC. This translates into CASSLGAGEGVTQYF.

The genes are TRBV29-1 and TRBJ2-7; D is perhaps TRBD1 (5 bases). The CDR3 length is 14 residues. Trimming left V 0 bases short and J 0 bases short, with 9 bases between. Germline loops: CDR1 SQVTM, CDR2 ANQGSEA. As DNA, the CDR3 is TGCAGCGTTGAAGAAGGGGCCCCCTCCTACGAGCAGTACTTC. It is translated as CSVEEGAPSYEQYF.

This clonotype was seen a few times. The CDR3 sequence is CASSGPFLGQGRPQHF. CDR3 sequence (DNA): TGCGCCAGCAGTGGGCCTTTCTTGGGACAGGGTAGGCCCCAGCATTTT. The genes are TRBV5-1 and TRBJ1-5; 9 nucleotides line up with TRBD1. Germline V gives CDR1 SGHRS, CDR2 YFSETQ. V dropped 5 bases and J dropped 9; count of bases not matched to a gene: 15. CDR3 length: 16 residues.

The chain joins TRBV7-9 to TRBJ2-1; TRBD1 aligns across 9 bases. The CDR3 length is 15 residues. The germline V gene has CDR1 SEHNR and CDR2 FQNEAQ (reference sequence). V trimming: 1 base; J trimming: 10 bases; junction bases outside the gene matches: 8. For the CDR3, the DNA is TGTGCCAGCAGCTTAGTGGTGACAGGGGGTAACGAGCAGTTCTTC. Protein: CASSLVVTGGNEQFF.

The genes are TRBV6-1 and TRBJ1-2; perhaps TRBD1 as D (5 bases). The germline V gene encodes CDR1 MNHNS and CDR2 SASEGT. Between the trimmed V and J ends, which lost 7 bases and 4 bases, there was a span of 16 bases. The CDR3 has 14 amino acids. The CDR3 sequence is CASIDSLFIYGYTF. The CDR3 DNA sequence: TGTGCCAGCATAGACAGCCTTTTTATCTATGGCTACACCTTC.

This clonotype was seen more than once but under ten times. CDR3 in amino acids: CASSLGTSGAWETQYF. For the CDR3, the DNA is TGCGCCAGCAGCTTGGGGACTAGCGGGGCCTGGGAGACCCAGTACTTC. The chain has TRBV5-1 and TRBJ2-5; 12 positions match TRBD2. J gave up 5 bases and V 0 bases, and 5 bases lay outside the gene matches. Per the germline V gene, CDR1 is SGHRS and CDR2 is YFSETQ. This CDR3 spans 16 amino acids. Full variable domain (outside the CDR3, taken from reference TRBV5-1 and TRBJ2-5): KAGVTQTPRYLIKTRGQQVTLSCSPISGHRSVSWYQQTPGQGLQFLFEYFSETQRNKGNFPGRFSGRQFSNSRSEMNVSTLELGDSALYLCASSLGTSGAWETQYFGPGTRLLVL.

This clonotype was observed a few times. This chain connects TRBV5-1 to TRBJ2-7; 8 bases align to TRBD1. V shed 3 bases and J 3 bases; nucleotides not matched to a gene: 5. The germline V gene encodes CDR1 SGHRS and CDR2 YFSETQ. CDR3 length: 14 residues. In nucleotides, the CDR3 is TGCGCCAGCAGCTGGGGGGACAGGCTCTACGAGCAGTACTTC. The encoded protein is CASSWGDRLYEQYF.

The J gene is TRBJ2-7, the V gene TRBV10-3; TRBD1 or TRBD2 may be the D gene (5 bases each). Trimming removed 5 bases from V and 6 bases from J, with 11 bases in between. The CDR3 has 12 amino acids. Germline lookup yields CDR1 ENHRY and CDR2 SYGVKD. The chain's CDR3 is CAISPQGPEQYF. The CDR3 DNA reads TGTGCCATCAGTCCCCAGGGACCCGAGCAGTACTTC.

Regarding this clonotype: A read error may explain this, as a much larger clone is one base away. V is TRBV7-9 and J is TRBJ2-1; 7 nucleotides match TRBD1. The V segment lost 5 bases and the J segment 1 base; nucleotides outside the gene matches: 8. Germline V lookup: CDR1 SEHNR, CDR2 FQNEAQ (reference sequence). The CDR3 extends over 16 amino acids. The CDR3, as DNA: TGTGCCAGCAGCGCACGAGACAGGGCATCCTACAATGAGCAGTTCTTC. Its protein is CASSARDRASYNEQFF.

With regard to this clonotype: One end of the junction varies from germline; a read error may be responsible. The chain employs TRBV20-1 and TRBJ2-5, with 9 bases identical to TRBD2. The CDR3 runs 18 residues. Germline V gives CDR1 DFQATT, CDR2 SNEGSKA (reference sequence). The CDR3 protein is CSARGARLAGRLWETQYF. The CDR3 DNA reads TGCAGTGCCAGAGGGGCGCGGCTAGCGGGGAGGTTATGGGAGACCCAGTACTTC.

This chain links TRBV5-1 with TRBJ1-4, with 7 positions matching TRBD1. With V trimmed by 7 bases and J by 5 bases, 8 bases remained unmatched. The CDR3 sequence is 14 residues long. Germline V gene lookup returns CDR1 SGHRS and CDR2 YFSETQ. CDR3 DNA: TGCGCCAGCGGCACAGGGGCGCTGAATGAAAAACTGTTTTTT. Protein: CASGTGALNEKLFF. The full variable domain, rest sourced from reference TRBV5-1 and TRBJ1-4, is KAGVTQTPRYLIKTRGQQVTLSCSPISGHRSVSWYQQTPGQGLQFLFEYFSETQRNKGNFPGRFSGRQFSNSRSEMNVSTLELGDSALYLCASGTGALNEKLFFGSGTQLSVL.

This clonotype was counted between two and nine times. The CDR3 sequence: CASSPTDRFGTDTQYF. CDR3 DNA sequence: TGTGCCAGCAGCCCGACGGACAGGTTCGGCACAGATACGCAGTATTTT. The V and J genes are TRBV7-3 and TRBJ2-3; the match to TRBD1 covers 7 bases. The length of the CDR3 is 16 residues. Germline CDR1 and CDR2: SGHTA and FQGTGA. The ends lost 5 bases at V and 1 base at J; junction bases unmatched: 9.

The rearrangement uses TRBV12-3 or TRBV12-4 and TRBJ2-3; 9 positions match TRBD1. V lost 10 bases and J lost 4; bases outside the gene matches: 6. This CDR3 has 13 residues. The CDR3 DNA reads as TGTGCCACCGACAGGGGGAAAGCAGATACGCAGTATTTT. This translates into CATDRGKADTQYF.

The DNA of the CDR3 is TGTGCCACCAAGGAAAGCGGCTACAATGAGCAGTTCTTC. This encodes CATKESGYNEQFF. The rearrangement links TRBV15 to TRBJ2-1; D possibly corresponds to TRBD2 (5 bases). From germline, CDR1 is LNHNV and CDR2 YYDKDF (reference sequence). CDR3 length equals 13 residues. V shed 7 bases and J shed 3 bases, with 10 bases lying between them.

This clonotype has a handful of counts. J is TRBJ2-3 and V is TRBV5-1, with D possibly called TRBD1 or TRBD2 (5 bases each). Germline V gene sequence: CDR1 SGHRS, CDR2 YFSETQ. This CDR3 region has 14 residues. The V gene lost 3 bases and the J gene lost 0 bases, with 8 bases spanning the gap. This chain's CDR3 is CASSWGSSTDTQYF. The DNA for the CDR3 is TGCGCCAGCAGCTGGGGGAGCAGCACAGATACGCAGTATTTT.

This clonotype was observed a few times. V gene TRBV27 combines with J gene TRBJ2-4; 8 bases agree with TRBD1. Looked up from germline, CDR1 is MNHEY and CDR2 is SMNVEV (reference sequence). V shed 4 bases, J shed 7 bases, and the junction held 6 bases outside the gene matches. CDR3 length: 14 amino acids. The CDR3 DNA reads as TGTGCCAGCAGTTGGGCCCCAGGGGGCAACATTCAGTACTTC. Amino acid sequence: CASSWAPGGNIQYF.

The V and J genes are TRBV12-3 or TRBV12-4 and TRBJ2-3; 11 positions match TRBD1. V lost 4 bases to trimming and J lost 4 bases; unmatched junction nucleotides: 1. The CDR3 has 14 residues. DNA of the CDR3: TGTGCCAGCAGTTGGGACAGGGGGGCAGATACGCAGTATTTT. Translating gives CASSWDRGADTQYF.

This clonotype appeared once. V is TRBV28 and J is TRBJ2-3; no firm D call. Looked up from germline, CDR1 is MDHEN and CDR2 is SYDVKM. The CDR3 sequence is 16 residues long. Between the trimmed V and J ends, which lost 3 bases and 0 bases, there was a span of 13 bases. CDR3 bases: TGTGCCAGCAGTTTTTTTGCCAGACGAAGCACAGATACGCAGTATTTT. This encodes CASSFFARRSTDTQYF. The variable domain in full, completed from reference TRBV28 and TRBJ2-3, reads DVKVTQSSRYLVKRTGEKVFLECVQDMDHENMFWYRQDPGLGLRLIYFSYDVKMKEKGDIPEGYSVSREKKERFSLILESASTNQTSMYLCASSFFARRSTDTQYFGPGTRLTVL.

The CDR3 reads CASSLGQGPSGANVLTF. The CDR3 nucleotides are TGTGCCAGCAGCTTGGGGCAGGGACCTTCTGGGGCCAACGTCCTGACTTTC. The J gene is TRBJ2-6, the V gene TRBV5-5, with D tentatively TRBD1 or TRBD2 (5 bases each). Germline CDR1 reads SGHKS; CDR2 reads YYEKEE (reference sequence). The V end lost 0 bases, the J end lost 1 base, and 11 bases lay between the germline ends. The CDR3 has 17 residues.

The chain recombines TRBV7-6 with TRBJ2-5; 11 nucleotides align to TRBD2. Trimming removed 2 bases from V and 5 bases from J; junction bases left unmatched: 7. Per germline, CDR1 SGHVS and CDR2 FNYEAQ. This CDR3 comprises 16 residues. The DNA for the CDR3 is TGTGCCAGCAGCTTATCCACTAGCGGGGGAAGGGAGACCCAGTACTTC. This encodes CASSLSTSGGRETQYF.